The rows below give T cell receptor beta chains drawn from one sample of a study of T cells in Graves' hyperthyroidism and ophthalmopathy. Each CDR3 protein is one row after TCRdb ran MiXCR on the multiplex PCR reads. The sample holds 610,000 or so distinct CDR3 sequences; under 60% are singletons and the top ten take around 8%. Specimen: peripheral blood or thyroid tissue (not recorded which). These receptors originate from a woman in her late teens or twenties with Graves' hyperthyroidism. Both conserved end residues are part of each CDR3. Fields, in order: clone size, V gene, D gene, J gene, CDR3 protein, CDR3 DNA. A D gene is named only where the DNA matches it firmly. Expanded clones are given a class, and other clones once, few, many or no size at all.

many,TRBV24-1,TRBD2,TRBJ2-7,CATSDRASGSYEQYF,TGTGCCACCAGTGATCGGGCTAGCGGGAGTTACGAGCAGTACTTC
.,TRBV6-1,TRBD2,TRBJ2-5,CASSAPEGLAGGPETQYF,TGTGCCAGCAGTGCTCCCGAGGGACTAGCGGGAGGGCCAGAGACCCAGTACTTC
many,TRBV9,.,TRBJ2-7,CASSGMGDPYEQYF,TGTGCCAGCAGCGGTATGGGGGACCCCTACGAGCAGTACTTC
once,TRBV7-2,.,TRBJ2-2,CASSFDLGELFF,TGTGCCAGCAGCTTCGATTTAGGGGAGCTGTTTTTT
.,TRBV9,.,TRBJ2-1,CASSASSGTEQFF,TGTGCCAGCAGCGCTAGTTCAGGGACTGAGCAGTTCTTC
.,TRBV30,.,TRBJ1-2,CAWSFLRTGPRDYTF,TGTGCCTGGAGTTTCCTCCGGACCGGGCCACGAGACTACACCTTC
once,TRBV19,.,TRBJ1-5,CARAAGGGNQPQHF,TGTGCTAGAGCGGCGGGTGGTGGCAATCAGCCCCAGCATTTT
many,TRBV7-2,TRBD2,TRBJ2-7,CASSLSSGHLYEQYF,TGTGCCAGCAGCCTTTCTAGCGGCCACCTCTACGAGCAGTACTTC
many,TRBV20-1,.,TRBJ2-5,CSPLELGQETQYF,TGCAGTCCCCTCGAACTGGGTCAAGAGACCCAGTACTTC
few,TRBV5-1,.,TRBJ2-5,CASSPGTNQETQYF,TGCGCCAGCAGCCCCGGGACAAATCAAGAGACCCAGTACTTC
few,TRBV5-6,.,TRBJ2-7,CASSFFTGWYEQYF,TGTGCCAGCAGCTTCTTTACAGGGTGGTACGAGCAGTACTTC
.,TRBV29-1,TRBD1,TRBJ1-2,CSLGEGANYGYTF,TGCAGCTTAGGAGAGGGGGCCAACTATGGCTACACCTTC
many,TRBV19,TRBD2,TRBJ2-2,CASSPSGRAFANTGELFF,TGTGCCAGTAGTCCTAGCGGGAGGGCCTTCGCGAACACCGGGGAGCTGTTTTTT
many,TRBV5-1,.,TRBJ2-7,CASSPSGFYEQYF,TGCGCCAGCAGTCCTTCGGGCTTCTACGAGCAGTACTTC
many,TRBV6-5,TRBD2,TRBJ2-7,CASSRLALSSYEQYF,TGTGCCAGCAGCCGACTAGCCTTGAGCTCCTACGAGCAGTACTTC
few,TRBV18,.,TRBJ2-5,CASSLGTLQETQYF,TGTGCCAGCTCACTTGGGACGTTACAAGAGACCCAGTACTTC
.,TRBV10-3,TRBD1,TRBJ1-1,CVVRGTAENTEAFF,TGTGTCGTCCGGGGGACAGCCGAAAACACTGAAGCTTTCTTT
.,TRBV19,.,TRBJ1-2,CASSSPRGSGYTF,TGTGCCAGTAGTTCCCCCCGAGGGTCGGGCTACACCTTC
.,TRBV3-1,.,TRBJ1-1,CASSQEGGHKAFF,TGTGCCAGCAGCCAAGAAGGCGGACATAAAGCTTTCTTT
few,TRBV7-9,TRBD1,TRBJ1-4,CASSPWDRGLEKLFF,TGTGCCAGCAGCCCGTGGGACAGGGGGCTCGAAAAACTGTTTTTT
many,TRBV25-1,.,TRBJ2-7,CASSSWSSGYEQYF,TGTGCCAGCAGTTCTTGGTCATCGGGCTACGAGCAGTACTTC
many,TRBV19,TRBD2,TRBJ2-2,CASNRRLAGGQSGELFF,TGTGCCAGTAACCGACGGTTAGCGGGAGGACAATCCGGGGAGCTGTTTTTT
few,TRBV2,.,TRBJ2-3,CASSGGQNTDTQYF,TGTGCCAGCAGTGGGGGGCAGAACACAGATACGCAGTATTTT
.,TRBV2,.,TRBJ1-1,CASSDSGGEAFF,TGTGCCAGCAGTGATAGCGGGGGTGAAGCTTTCTTT
few,TRBV7-9,.,TRBJ1-4,CASSLEGGGEKLFF,TGTGCCAGCAGCTTAGAGGGGGGCGGTGAAAAACTGTTTTTT
many,TRBV6-2/TRBV6-3,.,TRBJ1-5,CASSTPHYRVNNQPQHF,TGTGCCAGCAGCACGCCTCATTACCGGGTCAACAATCAGCCCCAGCATTTT
many,TRBV2,.,TRBJ2-7,CASRLDDYEQYF,TGTGCCAGCAGACTCGACGACTACGAGCAGTACTTC
few,TRBV30,TRBD1,TRBJ1-5,CAWSDGQGSNQPQHF,TGTGCCTGGAGCGACGGACAGGGAAGCAATCAGCCCCAGCATTTT
.,TRBV7-3,.,TRBJ2-1,CASSLDVCGEQFF,TGTGCCAGCAGCCTCGATGTGTGTGGTGAGCAGTTCTTC
.,TRBV12-3/TRBV12-4,TRBD2,TRBJ2-7,CASSTMTGTSGTGEQYF,TGTGCCAGCAGCACTATGACCGGGACTAGCGGGACGGGTGAGCAGTACTTC
many,TRBV11-2,.,TRBJ1-2,CASSSLRGASYGYTF,TGTGCCAGCAGCTCTCTTCGGGGGGCCAGCTATGGCTACACCTTC
.,TRBV2,.,TRBJ1-1,CASREEAAARNTEAFF,TGTGCCAGCAGAGAAGAAGCGGCCGCTAGGAACACTGAAGCTTTCTTT
.,TRBV29-1,.,TRBJ2-5,CSADGKRPQYF,TGCAGCGCAGACGGCAAGAGACCCCAGTACTTC
.,TRBV7-8,TRBD1,TRBJ1-6,CASSSAPPTGDRGVAPLHF,TGTGCCAGCAGCTCCGCACCGCCAACGGGAGACAGGGGGGTCGCACCCCTCCACTTT
few,TRBV30,TRBD1,TRBJ2-7,CAWSVVRGRWEQYF,TGTGCCTGGAGTGTTGTCAGGGGGCGCTGGGAGCAGTACTTC
.,TRBV20-1,TRBD2,TRBJ2-5,CSARSAGAETQYF,TGCAGTGCTAGATCAGCGGGAGCGGAGACCCAGTACTTC
.,TRBV25-1,.,TRBJ1-1,CASQEPQGLTEAFF,TGTGCCAGCCAAGAACCGCAGGGACTCACTGAAGCTTTCTTT
.,TRBV9,TRBD2,TRBJ2-7,CVGSVALAGINEQYF,TGTGTCGGCAGCGTAGCCCTAGCGGGAATAAACGAGCAGTACTTC
many,TRBV19,.,TRBJ2-7,CASSRRDSYERYF,TGTGCCAGTAGTCGGAGAGATTCCTACGAGCGGTACTTC
.,TRBV9,TRBD2,TRBJ2-3,CASSGPGREGLDTQYF,TGTGCCAGCAGCGGACCAGGACGGGAGGGCCTAGATACGCAGTATTTT
many,TRBV5-8,.,TRBJ2-5,CASSPPEGAATQYF,TGTGCCAGCAGCCCGCCGGAGGGGGCGGCGACCCAGTACTTC
many,TRBV4-1,TRBD1,TRBJ1-6,CASSQIPGQGKSPLHF,TGCGCCAGCAGCCAGATACCGGGACAGGGAAAGTCACCCCTCCACTTT